The present T cell receptor (beta chain) was sequenced within a study of identical twins. Worth noting for this clonotype: Its cognate antigen is unknown. At one end the junction does not follow the germline gene, possibly because of a read error.

Donors uniformly comprised healthy Caucasians. The CDR3 runs 16 residues. CDR1 SEHNR and CDR2 FQNEAQ come from the germline V gene (reference sequence). Each CDR3 protein gets one entry after TCRdb re-called the 5' RACE reads with MiXCR. This table holds 1.5 million to 2 million distinct CDR3 sequences, around a third found once. Study-level points and caveats: Zero-insertion analyses could be partly confounded by invariant MAIT and iNKT cells. High-abundance cord blood beta clonotypes had fewer insertions; memory repertoires showed none. Cross-sectional statistics underpinned the conclusions; the same donors were not followed.

The sequenced sample consisted of cord blood. V and J are TRBV7-9 and TRBJ2-3; possible D gene TRBD1, 5 bases. This sequence was found in a newborn girl in good health. Here the CDR3 reads CTSSPRQLSSTDTQYF. The CDR3 DNA sequence: TGTACCAGCAGCCCTAGACAGTTGTCTAGCACAGATACGCAGTATTTT.